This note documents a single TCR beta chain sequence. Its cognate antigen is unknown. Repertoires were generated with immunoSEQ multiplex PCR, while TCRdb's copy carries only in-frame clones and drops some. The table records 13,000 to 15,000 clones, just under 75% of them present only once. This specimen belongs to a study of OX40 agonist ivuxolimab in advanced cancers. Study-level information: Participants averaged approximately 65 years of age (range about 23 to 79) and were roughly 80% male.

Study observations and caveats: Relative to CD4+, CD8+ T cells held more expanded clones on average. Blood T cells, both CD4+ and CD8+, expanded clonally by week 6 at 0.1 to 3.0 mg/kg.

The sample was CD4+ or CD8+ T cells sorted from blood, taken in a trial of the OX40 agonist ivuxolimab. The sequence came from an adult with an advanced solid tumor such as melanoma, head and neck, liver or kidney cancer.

The CDR3 sequence: CSVPTGGNYGYTF. For the CDR3, the DNA is TGCAGCGTCCCGACAGGGGGTAACTATGGCTACACCTTC. The chain couples TRBV29-1 to TRBJ1-2, with 9 bases that match TRBD1. V shed 6 bases and J 1 base; nucleotides not matched to a gene: 3. In germline, CDR1 is SQVTM, CDR2 ANQGSEA. This CDR3 is built from 13 residues.